This T cell receptor beta chain is drawn from a study of blood T cell repertoires in COVID-19 (dated by TCRdb to between 2020 and 2021). In terms of the full investigation: Samples from collaborators originated in the United States, Italy and Spain and spanned both the acute and convalescent phases of COVID-19. The repertoires were made available in a free public database intended to serve as a resource for research on the immune response to SARS-CoV-2. Samples were obtained from the ongoing ImmuneRACE study (first 160 participants) and from 1,200 or so subjects provided by 6 global collaborators. Subjects who had been exposed to COVID-19, were actively infected with it, or had recovered from it provided the deeply sampled blood TCRbeta repertoires that made up the dataset. The material from the prospective study consisted of cDNA or gDNA derived from T cells, B-cell-depleted T cells, or PBMCs. Sample metadata almost always included a de-identified subject ID, COVID-19 status, age in years and sex. Where available, HLA class I and class II types were taken from metadata supplied by the sample provider and were not determined by assay-based typing.

General conclusions and limits of the study: The amount of clinical and demographic metadata varied by source and participant and was provided uncurated.

Turning to this clone: Its recognized antigen is unknown. No base quality values were provided; no much bigger clone lies one nucleotide off.

TCRbeta CDR3 regions were amplified from genomic DNA using the immunoSEQ Assay, a bias-controlled multiplex PCR. The original methods were these. Nucleated cell counts per sample were estimated from amplification of reference gene primers within the assay. To quantify the absolute abundance of each unique TCRbeta CDR3 rearrangement, sequence reads were collapsed and filtered. Productive Simpson clonality was computed per sample as the square root of Simpson's diversity index over productive rearrangements. Not all clones reach the TCRdb copy of this immuneACCESS table, which keeps in-frame sequences only. Checked studies attribute under half of the gap to unresolved V genes and leave the rest unexplained. Clone size and the V and J calls come from that table; the DNA yielded D and trimming. Across this sample there are 350,000 to 500,000 clones, with more than 70% seen only once. 1.4% of the sample rests with the top ten.

The cysteine opens and the phenylalanine closes a CDR3 of 15 amino acids. This entry keeps only the CDR3 DNA: 45 bases, framed from base 1. The germline V gene (reference sequence) supplies CDR1 SEHNR and CDR2 FQNEAQ. V was cut back by 6 bases and J by 3 bases, leaving a gap of 18 bases between them. Participants in the prospective study were aged 18 to 89 years, lived in 20 to 30 United States geographic areas, and enrolled through a virtual design. Cohort assignment in the prospective study relied on participant-reported clinical history from a screening survey and a study questionnaire. Exposed participants had been in contact with someone with a PCR-confirmed or clinician-diagnosed COVID-19 case within 2 weeks of study entry. Mobile phlebotomists in the prospective study collected whole blood, serum and a nasopharyngeal or oropharyngeal swab from every participant. Prospective study participants could optionally give additional blood draws and questionnaires over an approximately two-month period. Before DNA extraction, blood samples from the prospective study were shipped at room temperature or frozen.

The sample was PBMCs or T cells enriched from blood (not recorded which). The rearranged segments are TRBV7-9 and TRBJ2-7, with TRBD1 perhaps the D gene, on 6 matching bases. The receptor was isolated from a woman between 18 and 30 years old who had been exposed to COVID-19. The sequenced DNA is TGTGCCAGCAGTCCACAACAGGGTTCCTACTACGAGCAGTACTTC. Its coded protein is CASSPQQGSYYEQYF.